A selection of T cell receptor beta chains follows, all from one sample in a study of cytomegalovirus exposure and HLA in healthy donors. Sequencing used immunoSEQ multiplex PCR; TCRdb keeps in-frame clones, though not all of them. This sample carries about 120,000 clones, with 3.6% going to the ten biggest clones. The material sequenced was PBMCs. These receptors were obtained from a man younger than 35 in good health and CMV-seronegative. Each CDR3 is given with its conserved first and last residue. Each record gives: J gene, V gene, D gene, CDR3 protein, CDR3 DNA. The D gene is left open where the match is weak.

J: TRBJ2-2
V: TRBV4-2
D: .
CDR3: CASSQGNRAYTGELFF
DNA: TGTGCCAGCAGCCAGGGGAACAGGGCGTATACCGGGGAGCTGTTTTTT

J: TRBJ1-2
V: TRBV5-6
D: .
CDR3: CASSLRSTPGYTF
DNA: TGTGCCAGCAGCTTGAGATCTACGCCAGGCTACACCTTC

J: TRBJ1-2
V: TRBV18
D: TRBD1
CDR3: CASSPRQGVDYGYTF
DNA: TGTGCCAGCTCCCCTAGACAGGGGGTTGACTATGGCTACACCTTC

J: TRBJ1-1
V: TRBV18
D: .
CDR3: CASSPQGRGEAFF
DNA: TGTGCCAGCTCACCACAGGGCCGGGGTGAAGCTTTCTTT

J: TRBJ1-4
V: TRBV18
D: .
CDR3: CASSPSGQEKLFF
DNA: TGTGCCAGCTCGCCCTCTGGACAGGAAAAACTGTTTTTT

J: TRBJ1-2
V: TRBV7-8
D: TRBD1
CDR3: CASSARQGAYGYTF
DNA: TGTGCCAGCAGCGCCCGACAGGGGGCATATGGCTACACCTTC

J: TRBJ2-1
V: TRBV2
D: .
CDR3: CASEGDEQFF
DNA: TGTGCCAGCGAGGGAGATGAGCAGTTCTTC

J: TRBJ1-4
V: TRBV2
D: .
CDR3: CASTGTLATNEKLFF
DNA: TGTGCCAGCACCGGGACACTTGCAACTAATGAAAAACTGTTTTTC

J: TRBJ2-3
V: TRBV25-1
D: .
CDR3: CASSRDTQYF
DNA: TGTGCCAGCTCCCGGGATACGCAGTATTTT

J: TRBJ2-7
V: TRBV10-2
D: TRBD1
CDR3: CASVETGGAYEQYF
DNA: TGCGCCAGCGTAGAAACAGGGGGCGCCTACGAGCAGTACTTC

J: TRBJ2-2
V: TRBV15
D: .
CDR3: CATSGLWPRGTGELFF
DNA: TGTGCCACCAGCGGCTTGTGGCCAAGAGGGACCGGGGAGCTGTTTTTT

J: TRBJ2-3
V: TRBV7-9
D: .
CDR3: CASSPSWGGTTDTQYF
DNA: TGTGCCAGCAGCCCCTCTTGGGGCGGGACCACAGATACGCAGTATTTT

J: TRBJ1-2
V: TRBV28
D: .
CDR3: CASSFSRNYGYTF
DNA: TGTGCCAGCAGTTTCTCCAGAAACTATGGCTACACCTTC

J: TRBJ2-5
V: TRBV9
D: .
CDR3: CASGTATETQYF
DNA: TGTGCCAGTGGAACAGCCACGGAGACCCAGTACTTC

J: TRBJ2-7
V: TRBV7-9
D: TRBD2
CDR3: CAGSPRAGTSTTYEQYF
DNA: TGTGCCGGCAGCCCAAGGGCCGGGACTAGCACCACCTACGAGCAGTACTTC

J: TRBJ1-1
V: TRBV2
D: TRBD1
CDR3: CASLGQENTEAFF
DNA: TGTGCCTCTTTGGGACAGGAGAACACTGAAGCTTTCTTT

J: TRBJ1-6
V: TRBV15
D: .
CDR3: CATSRPGTRNSPLHF
DNA: TGTGCCACCAGCAGGCCCGGGACAAGAAATTCACCCCTCCACTTT

J: TRBJ2-5
V: TRBV10-2
D: TRBD1
CDR3: CASRNTGVWGQETQYF
DNA: TGCGCCAGCCGAAATACAGGGGTCTGGGGCCAAGAGACCCAGTACTTC

J: TRBJ2-2
V: TRBV30
D: .
CDR3: CAFPSRGTGELFF
DNA: TGTGCCTTCCCGTCGCGGGGCACCGGGGAGCTGTTTTTT

J: TRBJ2-5
V: TRBV2
D: .
CDR3: CASSVQRTAALRTQYF
DNA: TGTGCCAGCAGTGTCCAGAGGACTGCGGCCCTACGGACCCAGTACTTC

J: TRBJ2-1
V: TRBV7-9
D: .
CDR3: CASSLLGGVTYNEQFF
DNA: TGTGCCAGCAGCTTATTGGGGGGAGTCACCTACAATGAGCAGTTCTTC

J: TRBJ1-2
V: TRBV5-1
D: TRBD1
CDR3: CASSMGTGGVYGYTF
DNA: TGCGCCAGCAGCATGGGGACAGGGGGCGTCTATGGCTACACCTTC

J: TRBJ1-1
V: TRBV4-1
D: .
CDR3: CASSPMGAGPNTEAFF
DNA: TGCGCCAGCAGCCCAATGGGGGCAGGGCCGAACACTGAAGCTTTCTTT

J: TRBJ2-1
V: TRBV7-3
D: .
CDR3: CASRRPGTACNEQFF
DNA: TGTGCCAGCAGACGTCCCGGGACTGCCTGCAATGAGCAGTTCTTC

J: TRBJ2-7
V: TRBV7-9
D: TRBD2
CDR3: CASSFGLAGSSYEQYF
DNA: TGTGCCAGCAGCTTTGGACTAGCGGGGAGCTCCTACGAGCAGTACTTC

J: TRBJ2-3
V: TRBV5-4
D: .
CDR3: CATLQGDSDTQYF
DNA: TGTGCAACGCTACAGGGTGATTCAGATACGCAGTATTTT

J: TRBJ2-7
V: TRBV18
D: TRBD2
CDR3: CASSGSSYEQYF
DNA: TGTGCCAGCAGCGGGAGCTCCTACGAGCAGTACTTC

J: TRBJ1-5
V: TRBV7-6
D: TRBD1
CDR3: CASSNTQGVGQPQHF
DNA: TGTGCCAGCAGTAATACACAGGGGGTTGGTCAGCCCCAGCATTTT

J: TRBJ2-1
V: TRBV5-1
D: TRBD2
CDR3: CASSQGTSRGYGQFF
DNA: TGCGCCAGCAGCCAAGGGACTAGTCGGGGGTATGGGCAGTTCTTC

J: TRBJ2-5
V: TRBV11-2
D: TRBD2
CDR3: CASSLLAGDSGTQYF
DNA: TGTGCCAGCAGCTTACTAGCGGGAGACTCTGGGACCCAGTACTTC

J: TRBJ1-1
V: TRBV10-1
D: .
CDR3: CASRSGLNTEAFF
DNA: TGCGCCAGCCGCTCCGGGTTGAACACTGAAGCTTTCTTT

J: TRBJ2-6
V: TRBV7-9
D: TRBD1
CDR3: CASSQLYGDRAAGANVLTF
DNA: TGTGCCAGCAGCCAGCTATACGGGGACAGGGCCGCTGGGGCCAACGTCCTGACTTTC

J: TRBJ2-7
V: TRBV12-5
D: .
CDR3: CASGLDDSDEQYF
DNA: TGTGCTAGTGGTTTGGACGACTCGGACGAGCAGTACTTC

J: TRBJ2-1
V: TRBV18
D: .
CDR3: CASSPGLGLGPNEQFF
DNA: TGTGCCAGCTCCCCTGGGTTGGGACTTGGGCCAAATGAGCAGTTCTTC

J: TRBJ1-2
V: TRBV6-5
D: .
CDR3: CASSWQGGNGYGYTF
DNA: TGTGCCAGCAGTTGGCAGGGAGGGAACGGCTATGGCTACACCTTC

J: TRBJ2-7
V: TRBV5-1
D: TRBD2
CDR3: CASATRGLAGAQEYEQYF
DNA: TGCGCCAGCGCAACTCGAGGACTAGCGGGGGCCCAGGAATACGAGCAGTACTTC

J: TRBJ2-1
V: TRBV18
D: .
CDR3: CASSPFQNEQFF
DNA: TGTGCCAGCTCACCTTTCCAGAATGAGCAGTTCTTC

J: TRBJ2-3
V: TRBV6-5
D: TRBD1
CDR3: CASSSPGQGAIDTQYF
DNA: TGTGCCAGCAGTTCTCCGGGACAGGGGGCAATCGATACGCAGTATTTT

J: TRBJ1-2
V: TRBV10-1
D: TRBD1
CDR3: CASRMDRDEGYTF
DNA: TGCGCCAGCAGGATGGACAGGGATGAAGGCTACACCTTC

J: TRBJ2-2
V: TRBV27
D: .
CDR3: CASKVRDGANTGELFF
DNA: TGTGCCAGCAAGGTCCGAGACGGAGCGAACACCGGGGAGCTGTTTTTT

J: TRBJ1-1
V: TRBV10-3
D: .
CDR3: CATLTTGNTEAFF
DNA: TGTGCCACCCTAACAACAGGGAACACTGAAGCTTTCTTT

J: TRBJ1-1
V: TRBV18
D: .
CDR3: CASSPSTVEAFF
DNA: TGTGCCAGCTCGCCGTCGACAGTTGAAGCTTTCTTT

J: TRBJ2-7
V: TRBV19
D: TRBD1
CDR3: CASSIPGQGAVEQYF
DNA: TGTGCCAGTAGTATACCCGGACAGGGCGCCGTCGAGCAGTACTTC

J: TRBJ2-4
V: TRBV20-1
D: TRBD2
CDR3: CSASPGGAQYF
DNA: TGCAGTGCTAGCCCCGGGGGGGCTCAGTACTTC

J: TRBJ1-5
V: TRBV4-2
D: .
CDR3: CASSQTGWGQPQHF
DNA: TGTGCCAGCAGCCAAACAGGGTGGGGTCAGCCCCAGCATTTT

J: TRBJ2-1
V: TRBV6-5
D: TRBD1
CDR3: CASSLGDRGYNEQFF
DNA: TGTGCCAGCAGTTTGGGAGACAGGGGCTACAATGAGCAGTTCTTC

J: TRBJ1-2
V: TRBV15
D: .
CDR3: CATSRDFPGSNYGYTF
DNA: TGTGCCACCAGCAGAGATTTCCCGGGATCTAACTATGGCTACACCTTC

J: TRBJ2-2
V: TRBV25-1
D: TRBD2
CDR3: CASSSSGRVTGELFF
DNA: TGTGCCAGCAGTTCTAGCGGGAGGGTAACCGGGGAGCTGTTTTTT

J: TRBJ2-7
V: TRBV4-1
D: TRBD1
CDR3: CASSQVGTGLYEQYF
DNA: TGCGCCAGCAGCCAAGTTGGGACAGGGCTCTACGAGCAGTACTTC

J: TRBJ2-7
V: TRBV29-1
D: TRBD2
CDR3: CSVEDYSGASYEQYF
DNA: TGCAGCGTTGAAGACTATAGCGGGGCATCCTACGAGCAGTACTTC

J: TRBJ2-7
V: TRBV10-2
D: TRBD2
CDR3: CASLVAGDEQYF
DNA: TGCGCCAGCCTGGTAGCGGGAGACGAGCAGTACTTC

J: TRBJ2-7
V: TRBV5-4
D: TRBD1
CDR3: CASSLARDRGRNYSYEQYF
DNA: TGTGCCAGCAGCTTGGCCCGGGACAGGGGGCGGAATTACTCCTACGAGCAGTACTTC

J: TRBJ2-3
V: TRBV10-2
D: TRBD1
CDR3: CASRTDRGQDTQYF
DNA: TGCGCCAGCAGAACTGACAGGGGGCAAGATACGCAGTATTTT

J: TRBJ2-7
V: TRBV5-6
D: .
CDR3: CASSLFLASTYEQYF
DNA: TGTGCCAGCAGCTTGTTCCTCGCCAGTACCTACGAGCAGTACTTC